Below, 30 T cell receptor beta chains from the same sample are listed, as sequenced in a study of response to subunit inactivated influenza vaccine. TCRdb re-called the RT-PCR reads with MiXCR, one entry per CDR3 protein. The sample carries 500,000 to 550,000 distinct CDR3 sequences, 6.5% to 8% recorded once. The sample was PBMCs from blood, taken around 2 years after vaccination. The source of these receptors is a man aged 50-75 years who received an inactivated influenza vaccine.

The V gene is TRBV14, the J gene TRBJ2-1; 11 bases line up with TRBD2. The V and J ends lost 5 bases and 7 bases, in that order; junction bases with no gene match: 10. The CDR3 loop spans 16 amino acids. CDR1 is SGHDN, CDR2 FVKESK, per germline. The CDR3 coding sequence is TGTGCCAGCAGCTTGATAACTAGCGGGAGCGGGAATGAGCAGTTCTTC. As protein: CASSLITSGSGNEQFF.

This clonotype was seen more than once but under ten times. This CDR3 is CATSRDLGRNQPQHF. CDR3 sequence (DNA): TGTGCCACCAGCAGAGACCTGGGACGGAATCAGCCCCAGCATTTT. The rearrangement uses TRBV15 and TRBJ1-5; perhaps TRBD1 as D (5 bases). Germline values: CDR1 LNHNV, CDR2 YYDKDF (reference sequence). The V and J ends lost 0 bases and 4 bases respectively, with 10 bases between them. The CDR3 runs 15 residues.

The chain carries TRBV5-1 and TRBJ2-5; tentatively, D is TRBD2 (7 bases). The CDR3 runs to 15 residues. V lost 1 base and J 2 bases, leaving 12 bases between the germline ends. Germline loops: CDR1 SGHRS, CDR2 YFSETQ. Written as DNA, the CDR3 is TGCGCCAGCAGCTTGACGGGGGGCAAACAAGAGACCCAGTACTTC. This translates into CASSLTGGKQETQYF.

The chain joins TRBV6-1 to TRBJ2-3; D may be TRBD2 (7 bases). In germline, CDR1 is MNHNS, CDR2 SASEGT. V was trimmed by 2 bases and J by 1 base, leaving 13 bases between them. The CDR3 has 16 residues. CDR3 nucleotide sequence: TGTGCCAGCAGTGAATCCGGGGGGCCAGGCACAGATACGCAGTATTTT. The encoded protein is CASSESGGPGTDTQYF.

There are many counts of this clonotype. The CDR3 spells CAGEIRDGYEQYF. The DNA for the CDR3 is TGTGCCGGAGAGATACGGGACGGCTACGAGCAGTACTTC. The chain is built from TRBV30 and TRBJ2-7; either TRBD1 or TRBD2 may supply D (5 bases each). With 8 bases removed from V and 3 bases from J, the gap between germline ends came to 17 bases. Germline-derived CDR1 and CDR2 are GTSNPN and SVGIG (reference sequence). This CDR3 contains 13 residues.

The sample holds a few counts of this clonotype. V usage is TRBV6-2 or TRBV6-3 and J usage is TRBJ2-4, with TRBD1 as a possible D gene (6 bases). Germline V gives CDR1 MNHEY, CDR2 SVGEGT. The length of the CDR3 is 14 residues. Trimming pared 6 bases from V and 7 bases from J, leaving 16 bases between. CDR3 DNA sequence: TGTGCCAGCAGCCCACAGGGAGTGGAGAACATTCAGTACTTC. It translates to CASSPQGVENIQYF.

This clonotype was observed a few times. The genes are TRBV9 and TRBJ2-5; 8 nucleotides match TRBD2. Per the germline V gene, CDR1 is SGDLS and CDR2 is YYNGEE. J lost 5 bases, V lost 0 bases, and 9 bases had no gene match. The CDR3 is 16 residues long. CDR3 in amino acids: CASSVAPAGVHETQYF. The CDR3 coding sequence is TGTGCCAGCAGCGTAGCCCCAGCGGGAGTTCACGAGACCCAGTACTTC.

CDR3 nucleotides: TGCAGTGCTATAAGGGGTGCGGGAGGCGGTGGGACCCAGTACTTC. It codes for CSAIRGAGGGGTQYF. V is TRBV20-1 and J is TRBJ2-5, with 8 bases matching TRBD2. The CDR3 covers 15 residues. The trim removed 4 bases at V and 7 bases at J, leaving 14 bases unmatched. Germline V lookup: CDR1 DFQATT, CDR2 SNEGSKA (reference sequence).

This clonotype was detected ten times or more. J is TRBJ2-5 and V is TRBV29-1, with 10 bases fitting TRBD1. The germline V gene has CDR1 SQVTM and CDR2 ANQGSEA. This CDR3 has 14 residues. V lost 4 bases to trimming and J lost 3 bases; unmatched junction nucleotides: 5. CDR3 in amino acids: CSVGGQGGEETQYF. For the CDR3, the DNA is TGCAGCGTTGGCGGACAGGGGGGGGAAGAGACCCAGTACTTC.

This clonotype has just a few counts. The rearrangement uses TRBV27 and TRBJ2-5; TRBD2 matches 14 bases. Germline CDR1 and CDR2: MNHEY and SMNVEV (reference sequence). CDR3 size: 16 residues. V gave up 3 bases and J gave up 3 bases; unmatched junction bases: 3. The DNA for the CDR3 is TGTGCCAGCAGTTTCGGGACTAGCGGGAGCAAAGAGACCCAGTACTTC. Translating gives CASSFGTSGSKETQYF.

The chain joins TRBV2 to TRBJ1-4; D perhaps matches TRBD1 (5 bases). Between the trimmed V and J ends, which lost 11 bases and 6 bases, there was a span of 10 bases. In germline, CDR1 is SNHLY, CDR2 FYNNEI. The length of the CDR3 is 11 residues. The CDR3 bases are TGTGCCTCAGGGTACTATGAAAAACTGTTTTTT. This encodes CASGYYEKLFF.

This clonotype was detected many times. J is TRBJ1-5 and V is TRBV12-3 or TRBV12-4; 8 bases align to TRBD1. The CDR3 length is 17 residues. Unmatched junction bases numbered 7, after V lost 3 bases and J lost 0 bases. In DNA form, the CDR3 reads TGTGCCAGCAGTTTGACAGGGGCGGTCAATAGCAATCAGCCCCAGCATTTT. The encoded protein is CASSLTGAVNSNQPQHF.

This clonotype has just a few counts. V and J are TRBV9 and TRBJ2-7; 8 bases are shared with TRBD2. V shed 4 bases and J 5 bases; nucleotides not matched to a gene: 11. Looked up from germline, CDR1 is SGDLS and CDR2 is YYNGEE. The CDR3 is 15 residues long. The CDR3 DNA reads TGTGCCAGCAGCTCATTAGCGGGGCTCGGAGACGAGCAGTACTTC. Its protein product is CASSSLAGLGDEQYF.

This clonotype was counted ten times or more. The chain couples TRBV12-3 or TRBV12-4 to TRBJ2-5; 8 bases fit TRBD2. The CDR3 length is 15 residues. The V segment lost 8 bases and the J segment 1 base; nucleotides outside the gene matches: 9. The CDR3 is CASSASAGGQETQYF. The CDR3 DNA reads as TGTGCCAGCTCGGCTTCTGCGGGGGGCCAAGAGACCCAGTACTTC.

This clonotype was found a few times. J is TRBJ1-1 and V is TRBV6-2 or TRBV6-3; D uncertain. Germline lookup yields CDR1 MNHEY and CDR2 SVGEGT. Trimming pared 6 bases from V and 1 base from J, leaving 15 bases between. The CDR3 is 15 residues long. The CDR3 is CASSLTRAPNTEAFF. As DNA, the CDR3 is TGTGCCAGCAGCCTGACCCGTGCACCGAACACTGAAGCTTTCTTT.

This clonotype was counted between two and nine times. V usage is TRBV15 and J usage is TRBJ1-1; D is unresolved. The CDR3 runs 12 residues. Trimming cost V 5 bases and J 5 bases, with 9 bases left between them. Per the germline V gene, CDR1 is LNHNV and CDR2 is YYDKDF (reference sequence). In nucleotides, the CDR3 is TGTGCCACCAGCGGAGCCACTACTGAAGCTTTCTTT. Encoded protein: CATSGATTEAFF.

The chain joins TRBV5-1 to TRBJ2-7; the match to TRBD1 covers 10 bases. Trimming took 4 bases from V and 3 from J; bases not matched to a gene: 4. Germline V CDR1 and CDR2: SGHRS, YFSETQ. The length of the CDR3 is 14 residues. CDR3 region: CASSGTGAHYEQYF. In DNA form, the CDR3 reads TGCGCCAGCAGCGGGACAGGGGCACACTACGAGCAGTACTTC.

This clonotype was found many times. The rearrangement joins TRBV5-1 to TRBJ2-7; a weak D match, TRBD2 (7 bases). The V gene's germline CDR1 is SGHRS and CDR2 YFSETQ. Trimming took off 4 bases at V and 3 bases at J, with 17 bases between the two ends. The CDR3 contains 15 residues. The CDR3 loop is CASSTTGGNDYEQYF. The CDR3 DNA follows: TGCGCCAGCAGCACCACGGGGGGCAACGACTACGAGCAGTACTTC.

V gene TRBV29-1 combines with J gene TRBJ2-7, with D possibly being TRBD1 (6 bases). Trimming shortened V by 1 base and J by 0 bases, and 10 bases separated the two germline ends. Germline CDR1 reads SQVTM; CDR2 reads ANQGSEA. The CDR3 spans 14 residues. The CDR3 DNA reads TGCAGCGTTGAAGGCCAGGGGAGCTCCTACGAGCAGTACTTC. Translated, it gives CSVEGQGSSYEQYF.

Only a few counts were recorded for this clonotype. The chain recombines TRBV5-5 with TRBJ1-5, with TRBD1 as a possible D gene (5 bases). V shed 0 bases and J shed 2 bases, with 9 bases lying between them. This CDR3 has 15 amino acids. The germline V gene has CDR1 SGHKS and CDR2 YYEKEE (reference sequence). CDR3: CASSLAGLGNQPQHF. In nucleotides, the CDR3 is TGTGCCAGCAGCTTGGCAGGGCTGGGCAATCAGCCCCAGCATTTT.

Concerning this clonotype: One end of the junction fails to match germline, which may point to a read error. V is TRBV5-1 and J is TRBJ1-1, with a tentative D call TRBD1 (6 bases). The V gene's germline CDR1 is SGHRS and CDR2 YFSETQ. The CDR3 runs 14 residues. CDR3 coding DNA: TGCGCCAGCACCTTGGACAGTGCGAACACTGAAGCTTTCTTT. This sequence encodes CASTLDSANTEAFF.

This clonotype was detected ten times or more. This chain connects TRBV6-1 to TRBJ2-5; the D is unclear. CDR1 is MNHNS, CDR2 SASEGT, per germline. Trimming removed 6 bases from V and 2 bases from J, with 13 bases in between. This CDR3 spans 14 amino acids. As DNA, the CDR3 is TGTGCCAGCAGCCTAAAGACGGCACAAGAGACCCAGTACTTC. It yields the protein CASSLKTAQETQYF.

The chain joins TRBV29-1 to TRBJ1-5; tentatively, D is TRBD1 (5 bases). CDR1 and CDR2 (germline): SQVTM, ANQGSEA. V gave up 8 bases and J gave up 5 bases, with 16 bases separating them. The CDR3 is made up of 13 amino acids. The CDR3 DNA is TGCAGCTTATGTCAGGGCGGGGATCAGCCCCAGCATTTT. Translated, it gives CSLCQGGDQPQHF.

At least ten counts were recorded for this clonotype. The CDR3 DNA is TGTGCCAGCAGTGAGGAGTTTGGGACTAGCGTCGTGCAGTTCTTC. Protein sequence: CASSEEFGTSVVQFF. The V gene is TRBV2, the J gene TRBJ2-1; 10 positions match TRBD2. J was trimmed by 12 bases and V by 3 bases; bases with no gene match: 11. There are 15 residues in the CDR3. Germline CDR1 is SNHLY and CDR2 is FYNNEI.

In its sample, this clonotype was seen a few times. The CDR3 nucleotides are TGCAGTGCTAGAAGCTGGGGTAATGAAAAACTGTTTTTT. The encoded protein is CSARSWGNEKLFF. The rearrangement links TRBV20-1 to TRBJ1-4; D is undetermined. V was cut by 2 bases and J by 4 bases, with 8 bases left in between. The CDR3 is 13 amino acids. Germline assignment: CDR1 DFQATT and CDR2 SNEGSKA (reference sequence).

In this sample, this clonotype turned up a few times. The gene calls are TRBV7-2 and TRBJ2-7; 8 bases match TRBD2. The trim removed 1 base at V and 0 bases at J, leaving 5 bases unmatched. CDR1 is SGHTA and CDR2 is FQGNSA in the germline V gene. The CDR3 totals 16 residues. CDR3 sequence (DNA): TGTGCCAGCAGCTTAGGCGTCGGGGGGGGCTCCTACGAGCAGTACTTC. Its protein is CASSLGVGGGSYEQYF.

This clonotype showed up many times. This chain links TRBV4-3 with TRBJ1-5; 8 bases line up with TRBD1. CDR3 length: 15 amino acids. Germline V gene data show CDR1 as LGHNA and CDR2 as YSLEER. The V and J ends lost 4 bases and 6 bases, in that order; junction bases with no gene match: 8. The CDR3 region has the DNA TGCGCCAGCAGCCCGACAGGGGAGAGGAGTCAGCCCCAGCATTTT. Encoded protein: CASSPTGERSQPQHF.

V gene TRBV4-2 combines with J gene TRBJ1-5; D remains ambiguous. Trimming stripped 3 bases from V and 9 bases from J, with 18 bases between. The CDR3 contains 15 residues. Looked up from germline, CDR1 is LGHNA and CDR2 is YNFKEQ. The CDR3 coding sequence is TGTGCCAGCAGCCAGGAACTGTCCAGGCTCGTGCCCCAGCATTTT. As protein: CASSQELSRLVPQHF.

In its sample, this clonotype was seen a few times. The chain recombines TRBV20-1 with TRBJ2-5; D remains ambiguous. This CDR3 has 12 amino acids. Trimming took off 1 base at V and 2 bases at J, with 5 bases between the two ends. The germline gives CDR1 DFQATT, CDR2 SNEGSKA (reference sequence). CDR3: CSARASQETQYF. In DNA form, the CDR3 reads TGCAGTGCTAGAGCCAGTCAAGAGACCCAGTACTTC.

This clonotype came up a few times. The CDR3 sequence is CSAWGQSNEQFF. DNA of the CDR3: TGCAGTGCTTGGGGGCAGTCCAATGAGCAGTTCTTC. The rearrangement joins TRBV20-1 to TRBJ2-1; perhaps TRBD1 as D (6 bases). This CDR3 comprises 12 residues. V was clipped by 5 bases and J by 6 bases, with 11 bases between them. The germline gives CDR1 DFQATT, CDR2 SNEGSKA (reference sequence).